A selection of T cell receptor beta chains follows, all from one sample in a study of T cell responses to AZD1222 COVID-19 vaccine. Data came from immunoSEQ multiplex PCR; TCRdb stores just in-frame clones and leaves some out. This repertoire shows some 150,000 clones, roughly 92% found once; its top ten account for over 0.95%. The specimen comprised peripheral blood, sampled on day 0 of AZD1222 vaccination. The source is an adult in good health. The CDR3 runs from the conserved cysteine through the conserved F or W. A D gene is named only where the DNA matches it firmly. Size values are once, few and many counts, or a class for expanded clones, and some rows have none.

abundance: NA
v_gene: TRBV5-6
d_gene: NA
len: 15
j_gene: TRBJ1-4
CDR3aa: CASSFTEGANEKLFF
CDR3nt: TGTGCCAGCAGCTTCACGGAGGGAGCTAATGAAAAACTGTTTTTT

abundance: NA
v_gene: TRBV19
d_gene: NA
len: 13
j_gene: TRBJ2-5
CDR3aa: CASSIRGQETQYF
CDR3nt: TGTGCCAGTAGTATTCGGGGGCAAGAGACCCAGTACTTC

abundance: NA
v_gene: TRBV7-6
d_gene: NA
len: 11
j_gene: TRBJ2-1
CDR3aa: CASCSYNEQFF
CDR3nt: TGTGCCAGCTGCTCCTACAATGAGCAGTTCTTC

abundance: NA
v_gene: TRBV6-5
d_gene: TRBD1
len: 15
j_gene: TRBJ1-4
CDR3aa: CASSSTGDANEKLFF
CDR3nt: TGTGCCAGCAGCTCAACAGGGGATGCTAATGAAAAACTGTTTTTT

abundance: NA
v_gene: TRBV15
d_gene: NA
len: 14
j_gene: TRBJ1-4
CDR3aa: CATSSRRGGEKLFF
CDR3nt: TGTGCCACCAGCTCCCGGAGGGGAGGGGAAAAACTGTTTTTT

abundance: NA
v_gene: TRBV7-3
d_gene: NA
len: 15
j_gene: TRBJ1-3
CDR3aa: CASSLLGGSGNTIYF
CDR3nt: TGTGCCAGCAGCTTATTAGGGGGCTCTGGAAACACCATATATTTT

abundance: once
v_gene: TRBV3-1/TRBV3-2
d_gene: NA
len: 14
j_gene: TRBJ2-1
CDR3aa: CASSHDLDNNEQFF
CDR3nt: TGTGCCAGCAGCCACGACCTAGACAATAACGAGCAGTTCTTC

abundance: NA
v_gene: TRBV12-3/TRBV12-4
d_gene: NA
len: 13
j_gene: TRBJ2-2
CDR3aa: CASSLRGTGELFF
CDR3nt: TGTGCCAGCAGTTTACGGGGGACCGGGGAGCTGTTTTTT

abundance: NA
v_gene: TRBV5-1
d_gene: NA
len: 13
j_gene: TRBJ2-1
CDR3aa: CASSLGGGHEQFF
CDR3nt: TGCGCCAGCAGCTTGGGGGGCGGGCATGAGCAGTTCTTC

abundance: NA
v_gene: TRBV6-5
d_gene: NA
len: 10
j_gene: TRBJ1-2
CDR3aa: CATHNYGYTF
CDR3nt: TGTGCCACACACAATTATGGCTACACCTTC

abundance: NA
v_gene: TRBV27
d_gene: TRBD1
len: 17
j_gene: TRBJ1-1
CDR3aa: CASSLLSGTGRDTEAFF
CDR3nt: TGTGCCAGCAGTTTATTGTCCGGGACAGGGAGGGACACTGAAGCTTTCTTT

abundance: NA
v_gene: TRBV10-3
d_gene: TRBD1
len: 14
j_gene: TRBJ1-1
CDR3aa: CAISPGGADTEAFF
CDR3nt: TGTGCCATCAGTCCAGGGGGCGCCGACACTGAAGCTTTCTTT

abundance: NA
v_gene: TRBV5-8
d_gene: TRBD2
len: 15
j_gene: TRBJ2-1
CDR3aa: CASSLLSGRDNEQFF
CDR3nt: TGTGCCAGCAGCTTGCTCTCGGGGAGGGACAATGAGCAGTTCTTC

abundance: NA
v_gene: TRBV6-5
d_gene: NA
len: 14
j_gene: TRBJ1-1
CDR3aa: CASRLQGRDTEAFF
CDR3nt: TGTGCCAGCAGACTTCAGGGCAGGGACACTGAAGCTTTCTTT

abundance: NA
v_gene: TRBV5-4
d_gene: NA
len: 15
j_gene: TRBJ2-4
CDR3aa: CASSLKTGRENIQYF
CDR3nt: TGTGCCAGCAGCTTGAAGACAGGGCGGGAGAACATTCAGTACTTC

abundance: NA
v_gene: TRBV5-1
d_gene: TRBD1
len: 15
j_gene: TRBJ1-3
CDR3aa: CASSPDRTGGNTIYF
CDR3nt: TGCGCCAGCAGCCCAGACCGGACAGGGGGAAACACCATATATTTT

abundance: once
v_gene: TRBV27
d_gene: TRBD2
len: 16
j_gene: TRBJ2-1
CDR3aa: CASSPAGAGGLYEQFF
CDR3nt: TGTGCCAGCAGTCCCGCGGGGGCGGGGGGGCTATATGAGCAGTTCTTC

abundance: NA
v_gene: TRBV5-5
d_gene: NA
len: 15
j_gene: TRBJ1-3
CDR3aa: CASSFGPSTGNTIYF
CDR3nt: TGTGCCAGCAGCTTTGGGCCGTCAACTGGAAACACCATATATTTT

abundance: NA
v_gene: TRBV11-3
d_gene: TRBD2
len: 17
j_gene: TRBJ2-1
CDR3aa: CASSPGTSRFARNEQFF
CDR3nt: TGTGCCAGCAGTCCCGGGACTAGCCGGTTCGCGAGGAATGAGCAGTTCTTC

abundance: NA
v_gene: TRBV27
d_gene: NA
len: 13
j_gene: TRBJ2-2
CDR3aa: CASSLAGPGELFF
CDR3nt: TGTGCCAGCAGTTTAGCGGGGCCCGGGGAGCTGTTTTTT

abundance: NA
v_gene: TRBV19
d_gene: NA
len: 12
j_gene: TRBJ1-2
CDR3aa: CASNVPGYGYTF
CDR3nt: TGTGCCAGTAATGTCCCAGGATATGGCTACACCTTC

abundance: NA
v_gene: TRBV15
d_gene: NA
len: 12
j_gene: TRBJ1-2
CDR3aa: CATSATVGGYTF
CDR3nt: TGTGCCACCAGCGCTACTGTGGGTGGCTACACCTTC

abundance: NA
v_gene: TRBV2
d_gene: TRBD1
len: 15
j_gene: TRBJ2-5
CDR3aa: CASRARDRGRETQYF
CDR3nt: TGTGCCAGCCGCGCTAGGGACAGGGGCAGAGAGACCCAGTACTTC

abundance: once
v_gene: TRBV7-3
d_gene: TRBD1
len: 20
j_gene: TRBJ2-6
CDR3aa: CASSFSGPGTGRSGANVLTF
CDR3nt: TGTGCCAGCAGCTTCTCTGGACCAGGGACAGGCCGCTCTGGGGCCAACGTCCTGACTTTC

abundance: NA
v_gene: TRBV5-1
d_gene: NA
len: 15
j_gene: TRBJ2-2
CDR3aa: CASSPSEGGTGELFF
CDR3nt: TGCGCCAGCAGCCCGTCCGAAGGGGGGACCGGGGAGCTGTTTTTT

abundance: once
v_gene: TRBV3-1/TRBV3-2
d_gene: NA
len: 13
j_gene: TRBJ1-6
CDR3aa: CASSQYINSPLHF
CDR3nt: TGTGCCAGCAGCCAATACATCAATTCACCCCTCCACTTT

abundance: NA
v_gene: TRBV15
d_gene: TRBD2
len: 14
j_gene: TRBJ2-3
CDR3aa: CATRLAGVTDTQYF
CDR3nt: TGTGCCACCCGACTAGCGGGTGTCACAGATACGCAGTATTTT

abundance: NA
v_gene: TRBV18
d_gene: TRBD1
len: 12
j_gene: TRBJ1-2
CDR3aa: CASSTGGYGYTF
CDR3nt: TGTGCCAGCTCAACAGGGGGCTATGGCTACACCTTC

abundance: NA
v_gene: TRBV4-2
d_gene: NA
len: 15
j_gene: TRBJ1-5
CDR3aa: CASSQESGEYQPQHF
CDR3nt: TGTGCCAGCAGCCAAGAAAGTGGGGAGTATCAGCCCCAGCATTTT

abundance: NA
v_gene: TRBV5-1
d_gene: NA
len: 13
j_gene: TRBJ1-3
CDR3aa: CASSSLQADTIYF
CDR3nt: TGCGCCAGCAGCTCCCTTCAGGCGGACACCATATATTTT

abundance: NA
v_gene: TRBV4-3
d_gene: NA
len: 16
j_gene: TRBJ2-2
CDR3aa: CASSQEIGQYTGELFF
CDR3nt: TGCGCCAGCAGCCAAGAAATCGGCCAATACACCGGGGAGCTGTTTTTT

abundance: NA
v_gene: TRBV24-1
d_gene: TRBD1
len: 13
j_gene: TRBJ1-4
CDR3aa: CATSDLHTGGVFF
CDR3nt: TGTGCCACCAGTGATTTGCATACAGGGGGGGTGTTTTTT

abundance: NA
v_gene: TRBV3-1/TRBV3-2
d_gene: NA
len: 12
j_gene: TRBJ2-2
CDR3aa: CASSPTSGELFF
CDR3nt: TGTGCCAGCAGTCCTACATCCGGGGAGCTGTTTTTT

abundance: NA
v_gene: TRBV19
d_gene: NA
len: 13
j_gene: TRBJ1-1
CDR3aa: CASSIVANTEAFF
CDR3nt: TGTGCCAGTAGTATAGTAGCGAACACTGAAGCTTTCTTT

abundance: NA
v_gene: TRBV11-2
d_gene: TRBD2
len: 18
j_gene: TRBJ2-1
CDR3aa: CASSLDPSGGGLYNEQFF
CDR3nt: TGTGCCAGCAGCTTAGACCCCAGCGGGGGTGGGCTCTACAATGAGCAGTTCTTC

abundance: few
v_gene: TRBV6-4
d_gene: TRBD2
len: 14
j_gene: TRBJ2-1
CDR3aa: CASSSSGGQDEQFF
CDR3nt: TGTGCCAGCAGTTCGAGCGGGGGGCAGGATGAGCAGTTCTTC

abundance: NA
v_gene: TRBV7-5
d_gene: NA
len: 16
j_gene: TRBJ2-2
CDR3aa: CVRKFLGQTNTGELFF
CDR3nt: TGTGTCAGAAAGTTCCTTGGGCAGACGAACACCGGGGAGCTGTTTTTT

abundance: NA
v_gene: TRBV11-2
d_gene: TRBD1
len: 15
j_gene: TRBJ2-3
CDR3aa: CASSFHRGQVDTQYF
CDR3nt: TGTGCCAGCAGCTTCCACAGGGGGCAGGTAGATACGCAGTATTTT

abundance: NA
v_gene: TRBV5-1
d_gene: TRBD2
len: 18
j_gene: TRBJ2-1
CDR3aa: CASSSDLTSGRLYNEQFF
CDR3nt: TGCGCCAGCAGCTCAGACCTGACTAGCGGGAGGCTATACAATGAGCAGTTCTTC

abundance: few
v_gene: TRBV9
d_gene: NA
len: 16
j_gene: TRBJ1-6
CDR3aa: CASSVAVLGADSPLHF
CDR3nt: TGTGCCAGCAGCGTAGCTGTCCTTGGGGCAGATTCACCCCTCCACTTT

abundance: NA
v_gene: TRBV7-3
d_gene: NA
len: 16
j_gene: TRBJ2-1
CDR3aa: CASPGLVCLFYNEQFF
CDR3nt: TGTGCTTCCCCCGGGCTAGTCTGTCTCTTTTACAATGAGCAGTTCTTC

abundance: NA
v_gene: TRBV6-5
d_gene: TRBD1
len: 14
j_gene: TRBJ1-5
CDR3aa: CASSTDRGAQPQHF
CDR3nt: TGTGCCAGCAGCACAGACAGGGGTGCTCAGCCCCAGCATTTT